This TCR beta chain was profiled in a study of human T cells and chemical hapten exposure. Study-level background: Patients were given diphenylcyclopropenone on the scalp weekly across the approximately 25-week study.

Time point in this sample: patch test 3, about 24 weeks after DPC sensitization. Treatment in this sample: therapeutic diphenylcyclopropenone sensitization with weekly scalp DPC. The CDR3 sequence is 14 residues long. CDR1 and CDR2 (germline): SGHRS, YFSETQ. Trimming cost V 4 bases and J 7 bases, with 15 bases left between them. There are a few counts of this clonotype. Individual cDNA molecules each carried unique molecular identifiers attached by the library. MiXCR, run by TCRdb on the RACE reads, gives a single entry per CDR3 protein. This sample has about 160,000 distinct CDR3 sequences, with about 27% found just once.

The chain has TRBV5-1 and TRBJ2-1; D tentatively reads TRBD1 or TRBD2 (5 bases each). The input for sequencing was whole blood, taken in connection with sensitization to the hapten diphenylcyclopropenone (DPC). The clonotype comes from a woman younger than 35 with alopecia areata. Some clones in this sample may be carry-over from other donors' samples. The CDR3 DNA sequence: TGCGCCAGCAGCCCCGGGGCCCGGGGAAATGAGCAGTTCTTC. Protein product: CASSPGARGNEQFF.